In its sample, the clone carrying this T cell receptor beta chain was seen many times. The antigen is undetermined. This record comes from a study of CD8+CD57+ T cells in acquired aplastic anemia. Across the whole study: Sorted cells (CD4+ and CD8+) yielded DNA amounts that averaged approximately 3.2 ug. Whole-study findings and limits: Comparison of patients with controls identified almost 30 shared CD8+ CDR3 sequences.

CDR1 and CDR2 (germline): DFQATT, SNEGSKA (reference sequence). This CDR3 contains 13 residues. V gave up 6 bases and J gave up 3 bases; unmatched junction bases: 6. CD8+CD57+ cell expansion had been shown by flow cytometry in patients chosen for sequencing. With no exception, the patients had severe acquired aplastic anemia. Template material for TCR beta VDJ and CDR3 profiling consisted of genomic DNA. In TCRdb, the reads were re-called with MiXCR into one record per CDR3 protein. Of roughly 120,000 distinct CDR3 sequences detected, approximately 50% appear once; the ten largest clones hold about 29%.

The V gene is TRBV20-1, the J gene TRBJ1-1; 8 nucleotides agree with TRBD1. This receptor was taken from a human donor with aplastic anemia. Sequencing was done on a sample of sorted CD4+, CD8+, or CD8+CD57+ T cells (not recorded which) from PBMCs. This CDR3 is CSAAGTGDTEAFF. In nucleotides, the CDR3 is TGCAGTGCCGCCGGGACAGGCGACACTGAAGCTTTCTTT.